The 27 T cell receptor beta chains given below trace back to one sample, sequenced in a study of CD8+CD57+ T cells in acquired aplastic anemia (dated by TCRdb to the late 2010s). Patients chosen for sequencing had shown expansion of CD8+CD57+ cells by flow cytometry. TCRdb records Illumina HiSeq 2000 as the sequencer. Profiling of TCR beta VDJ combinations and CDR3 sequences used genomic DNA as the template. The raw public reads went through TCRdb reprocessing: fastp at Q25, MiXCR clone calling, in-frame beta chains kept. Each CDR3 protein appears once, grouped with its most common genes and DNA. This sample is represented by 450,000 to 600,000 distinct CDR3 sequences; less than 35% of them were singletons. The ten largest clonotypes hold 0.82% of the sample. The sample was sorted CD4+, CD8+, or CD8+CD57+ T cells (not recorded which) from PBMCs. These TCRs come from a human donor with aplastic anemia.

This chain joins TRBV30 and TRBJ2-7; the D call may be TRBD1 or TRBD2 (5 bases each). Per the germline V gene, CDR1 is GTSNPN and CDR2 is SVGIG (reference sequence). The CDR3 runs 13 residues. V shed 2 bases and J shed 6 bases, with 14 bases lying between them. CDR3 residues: CAWSSGAFLEQYF. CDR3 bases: TGTGCCTGGAGTTCCGGGGCCTTCCTCGAGCAGTACTTC. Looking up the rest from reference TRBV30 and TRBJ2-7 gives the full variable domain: SQTIHQWPATLVQPVGSPLSLECTVEGTSNPNLYWYRQAAGRGLQLLFYSVGIGQISSEVPQNLSASRPQDRQFILSSKKLLLSDSGFYLCAWSSGAFLEQYFGPGTRLTVT.

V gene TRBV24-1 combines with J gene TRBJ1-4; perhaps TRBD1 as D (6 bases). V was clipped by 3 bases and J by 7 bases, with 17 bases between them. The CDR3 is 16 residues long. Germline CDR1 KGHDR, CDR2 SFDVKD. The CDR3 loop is CATSDTSGGAGEKLFF. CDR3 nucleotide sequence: TGTGCCACCAGTGATACCTCGGGGGGGGCGGGTGAAAAACTGTTTTTT.

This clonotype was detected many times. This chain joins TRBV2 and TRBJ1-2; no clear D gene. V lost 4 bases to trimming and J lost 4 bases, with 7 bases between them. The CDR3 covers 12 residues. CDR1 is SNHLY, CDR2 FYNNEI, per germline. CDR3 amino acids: CASSVALYGYTF. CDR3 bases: TGTGCCAGCAGTGTTGCGCTCTATGGCTACACCTTC.

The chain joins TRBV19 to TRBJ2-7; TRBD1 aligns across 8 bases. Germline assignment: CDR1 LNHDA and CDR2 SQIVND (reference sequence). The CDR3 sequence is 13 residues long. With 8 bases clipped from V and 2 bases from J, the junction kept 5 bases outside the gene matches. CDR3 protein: CASSDRETYEQYF. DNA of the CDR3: TGTGCCAGTTCGGACAGGGAGACCTACGAGCAGTACTTC.

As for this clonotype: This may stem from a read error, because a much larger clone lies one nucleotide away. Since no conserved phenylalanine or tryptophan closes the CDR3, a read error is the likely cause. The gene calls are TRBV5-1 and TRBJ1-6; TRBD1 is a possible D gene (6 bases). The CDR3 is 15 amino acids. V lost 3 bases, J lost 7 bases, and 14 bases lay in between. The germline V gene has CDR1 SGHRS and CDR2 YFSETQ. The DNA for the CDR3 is TGCGCCAGCAGCTCAACTACAGGGAGGAATTCACCCCTCCACCTT. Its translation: CASSSTTGRNSPLHL.

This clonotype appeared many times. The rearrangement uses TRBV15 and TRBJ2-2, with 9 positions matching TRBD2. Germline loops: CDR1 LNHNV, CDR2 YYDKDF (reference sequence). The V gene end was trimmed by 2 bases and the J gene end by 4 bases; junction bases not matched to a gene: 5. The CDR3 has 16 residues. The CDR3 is CATSRFSGRSTGELFF. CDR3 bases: TGTGCCACCAGCAGATTTAGCGGGAGATCCACCGGGGAGCTGTTTTTT.

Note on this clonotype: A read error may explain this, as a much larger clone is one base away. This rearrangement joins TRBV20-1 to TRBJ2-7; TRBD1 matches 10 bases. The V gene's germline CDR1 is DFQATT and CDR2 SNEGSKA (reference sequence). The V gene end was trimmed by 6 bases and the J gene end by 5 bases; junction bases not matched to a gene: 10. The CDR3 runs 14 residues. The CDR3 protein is CSAQRGQGPHEQYF. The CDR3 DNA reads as TGCAGTGCCCAACGGGGACAGGGGCCCCACGAGCAGTACTTC.

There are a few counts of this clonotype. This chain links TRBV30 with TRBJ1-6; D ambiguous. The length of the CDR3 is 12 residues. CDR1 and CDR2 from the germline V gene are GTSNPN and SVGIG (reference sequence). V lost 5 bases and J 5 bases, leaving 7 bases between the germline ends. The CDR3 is CAWLGNNSPLHF. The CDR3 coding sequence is TGTGCCTGGCTAGGGAATAATTCACCCCTCCACTTT.

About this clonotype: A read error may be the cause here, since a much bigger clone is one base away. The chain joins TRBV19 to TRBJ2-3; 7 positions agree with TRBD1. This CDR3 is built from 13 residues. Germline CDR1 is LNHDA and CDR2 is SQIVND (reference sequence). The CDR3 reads CASNGVGTDTQCF. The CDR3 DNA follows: TGTGCCAGTAACGGAGTGGGGACAGATACGCAGTGTTTT.

The CDR3 sequence is CASSQPGQAAEQYF. CDR3 sequence (DNA): TGTGCCAGCAGCCAGCCGGGACAGGCTGCAGAGCAGTACTTC. The rearrangement uses TRBV3-1 and TRBJ2-7; TRBD1 aligns across 8 bases. The J segment lost 7 bases and the V segment lost 3 bases, leaving 8 bases of the junction unmatched. The CDR3 covers 14 residues. The germline V gene has CDR1 LGHDT and CDR2 YNNKEL (reference sequence).

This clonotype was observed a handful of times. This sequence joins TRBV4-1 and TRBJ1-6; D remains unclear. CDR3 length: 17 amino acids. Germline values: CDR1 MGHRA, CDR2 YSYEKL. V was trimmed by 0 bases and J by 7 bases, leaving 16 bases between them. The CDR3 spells CASSQDFLARLNSPLHF. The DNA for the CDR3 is TGCGCCAGCAGCCAAGATTTTTTAGCTCGGTTAAATTCACCCCTCCACTTT.

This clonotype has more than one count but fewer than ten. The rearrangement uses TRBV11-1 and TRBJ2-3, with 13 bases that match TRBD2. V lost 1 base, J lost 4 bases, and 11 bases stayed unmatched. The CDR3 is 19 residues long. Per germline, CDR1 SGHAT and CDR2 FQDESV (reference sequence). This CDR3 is CASSLGTSGSLLRADTQYF. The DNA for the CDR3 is TGTGCCAGCAGCTTAGGGACTAGCGGGAGCCTACTACGCGCAGATACGCAGTATTTT.

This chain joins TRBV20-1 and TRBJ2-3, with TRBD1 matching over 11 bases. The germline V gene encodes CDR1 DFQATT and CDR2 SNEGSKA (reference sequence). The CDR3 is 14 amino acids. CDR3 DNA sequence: TGCAGCTCAACCGGGACAGGGGGTCCAGATACGCAGTATTTT. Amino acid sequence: CSSTGTGGPDTQYF.

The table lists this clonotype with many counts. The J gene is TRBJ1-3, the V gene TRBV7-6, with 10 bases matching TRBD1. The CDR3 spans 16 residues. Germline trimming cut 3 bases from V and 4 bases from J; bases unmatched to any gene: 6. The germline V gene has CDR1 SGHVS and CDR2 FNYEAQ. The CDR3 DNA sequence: TGTGCCAGCAGCTTTGGGACAGGGGCTTCAGGAAACACCATATATTTT. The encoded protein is CASSFGTGASGNTIYF.

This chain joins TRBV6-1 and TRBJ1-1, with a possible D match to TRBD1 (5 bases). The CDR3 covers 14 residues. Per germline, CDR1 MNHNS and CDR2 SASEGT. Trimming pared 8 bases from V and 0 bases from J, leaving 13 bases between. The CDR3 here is CASGTDGMNTEAFF. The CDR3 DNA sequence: TGTGCCAGCGGGACGGACGGTATGAACACTGAAGCTTTCTTT.

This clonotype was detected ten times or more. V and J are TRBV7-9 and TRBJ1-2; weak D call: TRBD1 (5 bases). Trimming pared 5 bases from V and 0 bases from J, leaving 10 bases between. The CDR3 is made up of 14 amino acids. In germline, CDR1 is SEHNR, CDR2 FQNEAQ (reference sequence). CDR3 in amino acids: CASSRDGTNYGYTF. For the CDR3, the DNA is TGTGCCAGCAGCCGGGACGGCACTAACTATGGCTACACCTTC.

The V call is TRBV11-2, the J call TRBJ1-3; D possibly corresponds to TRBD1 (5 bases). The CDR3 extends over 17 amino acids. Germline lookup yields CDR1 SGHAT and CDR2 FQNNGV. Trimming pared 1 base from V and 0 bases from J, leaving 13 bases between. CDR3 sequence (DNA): TGTGCCAGCAGCTTAGTCTGGCAGGGAAGCTCTGGAAACACCATATATTTT. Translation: CASSLVWQGSSGNTIYF.

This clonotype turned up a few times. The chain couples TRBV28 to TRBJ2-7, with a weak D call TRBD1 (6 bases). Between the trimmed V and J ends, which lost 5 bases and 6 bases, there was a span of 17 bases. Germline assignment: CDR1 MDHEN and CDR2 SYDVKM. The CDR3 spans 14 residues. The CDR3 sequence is CASSIRTVGAEQYF. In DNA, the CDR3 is TGTGCCAGCAGTATACGGACAGTCGGAGCCGAGCAGTACTTC.

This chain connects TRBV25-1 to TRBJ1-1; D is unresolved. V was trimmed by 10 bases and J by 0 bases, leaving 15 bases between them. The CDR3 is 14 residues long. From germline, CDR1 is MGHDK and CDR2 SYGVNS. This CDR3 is CAISPYTVNTEAFF. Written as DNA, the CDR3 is TGTGCCATCTCACCCTATACAGTGAACACTGAAGCTTTCTTT.

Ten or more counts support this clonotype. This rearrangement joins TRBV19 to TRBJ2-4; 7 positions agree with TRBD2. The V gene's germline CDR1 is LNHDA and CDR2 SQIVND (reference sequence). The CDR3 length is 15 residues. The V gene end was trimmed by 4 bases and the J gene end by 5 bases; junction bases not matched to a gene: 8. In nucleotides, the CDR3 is TGTGCCAGTAGTAGCCCCCCGGGAGGACAAAACATTCAGTACTTC. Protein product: CASSSPPGGQNIQYF.

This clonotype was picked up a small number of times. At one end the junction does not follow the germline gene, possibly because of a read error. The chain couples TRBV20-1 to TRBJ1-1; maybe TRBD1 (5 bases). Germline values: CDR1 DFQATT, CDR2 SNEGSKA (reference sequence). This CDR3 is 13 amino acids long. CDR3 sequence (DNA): TGCGGTGCTTTCTTCAAGGGACCTTATGAAGCTTTCTTT. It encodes CGAFFKGPYEAFF.

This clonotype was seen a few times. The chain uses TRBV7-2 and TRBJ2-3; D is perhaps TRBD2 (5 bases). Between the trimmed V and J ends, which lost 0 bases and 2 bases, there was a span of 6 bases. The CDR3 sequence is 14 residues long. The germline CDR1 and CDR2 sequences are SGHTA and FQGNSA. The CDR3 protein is CASSLATTTDTQYF. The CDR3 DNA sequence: TGTGCCAGCAGCTTAGCGACTACCACAGATACGCAGTATTTT.

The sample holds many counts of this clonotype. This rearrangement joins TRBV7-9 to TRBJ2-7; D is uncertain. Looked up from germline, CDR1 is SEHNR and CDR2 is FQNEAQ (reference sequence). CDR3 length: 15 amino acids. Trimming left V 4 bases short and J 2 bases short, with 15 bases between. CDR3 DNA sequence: TGTGCCAGCAGCTCGAACGGCCTAACCCCCTACGAGCAGTACTTC. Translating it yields CASSSNGLTPYEQYF.

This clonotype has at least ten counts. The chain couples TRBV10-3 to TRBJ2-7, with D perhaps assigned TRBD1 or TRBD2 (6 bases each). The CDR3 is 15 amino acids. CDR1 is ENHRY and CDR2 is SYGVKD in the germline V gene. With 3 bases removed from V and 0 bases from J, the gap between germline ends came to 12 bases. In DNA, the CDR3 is TGTGCCATCAGTGACGGGGGCCAAAGCTCCTACGAGCAGTACTTC. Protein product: CAISDGGQSSYEQYF.

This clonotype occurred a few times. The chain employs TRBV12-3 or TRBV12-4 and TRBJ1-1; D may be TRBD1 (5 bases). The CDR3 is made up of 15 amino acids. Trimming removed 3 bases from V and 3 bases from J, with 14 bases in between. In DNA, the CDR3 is TGTGCCAGCAGTTTTGTCCGGGAAGGGGACACTGAAGCTTTCTTT. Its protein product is CASSFVREGDTEAFF.

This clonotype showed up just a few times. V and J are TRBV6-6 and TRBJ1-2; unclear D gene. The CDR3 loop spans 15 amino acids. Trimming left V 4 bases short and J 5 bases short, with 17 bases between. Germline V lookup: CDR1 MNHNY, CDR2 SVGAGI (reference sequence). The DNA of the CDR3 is TGTGCCAGCAGTTTAGGGCCGCGTCGCCTTTATGGCTACACCTTC. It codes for CASSLGPRRLYGYTF.

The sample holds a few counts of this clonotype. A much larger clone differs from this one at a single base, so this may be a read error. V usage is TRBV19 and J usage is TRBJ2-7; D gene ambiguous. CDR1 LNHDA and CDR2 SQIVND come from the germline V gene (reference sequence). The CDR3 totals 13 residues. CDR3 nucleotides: TGTGCCAGTAGTATGAAGGATGGTTACGAGCGGTACTTC. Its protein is CASSMKDGYERYF.